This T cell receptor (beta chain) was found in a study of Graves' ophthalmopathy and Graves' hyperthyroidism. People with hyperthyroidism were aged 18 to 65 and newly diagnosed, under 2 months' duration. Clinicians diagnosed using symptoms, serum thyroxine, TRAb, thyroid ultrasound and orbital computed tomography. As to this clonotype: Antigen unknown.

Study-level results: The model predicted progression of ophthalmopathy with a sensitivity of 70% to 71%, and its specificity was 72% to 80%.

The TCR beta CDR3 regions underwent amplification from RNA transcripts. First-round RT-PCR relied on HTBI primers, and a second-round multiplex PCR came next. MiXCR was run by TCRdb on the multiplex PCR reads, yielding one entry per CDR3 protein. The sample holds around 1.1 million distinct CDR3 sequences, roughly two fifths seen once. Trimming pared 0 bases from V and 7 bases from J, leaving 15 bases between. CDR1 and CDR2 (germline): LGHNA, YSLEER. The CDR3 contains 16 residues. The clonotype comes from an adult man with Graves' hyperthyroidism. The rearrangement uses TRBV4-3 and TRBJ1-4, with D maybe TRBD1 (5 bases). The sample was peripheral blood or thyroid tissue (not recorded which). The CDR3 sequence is CASSQDLSREGEKLFF. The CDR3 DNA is TGCGCCAGCAGCCAAGATCTAAGCAGGGAGGGTGAAAAACTGTTTTTT.